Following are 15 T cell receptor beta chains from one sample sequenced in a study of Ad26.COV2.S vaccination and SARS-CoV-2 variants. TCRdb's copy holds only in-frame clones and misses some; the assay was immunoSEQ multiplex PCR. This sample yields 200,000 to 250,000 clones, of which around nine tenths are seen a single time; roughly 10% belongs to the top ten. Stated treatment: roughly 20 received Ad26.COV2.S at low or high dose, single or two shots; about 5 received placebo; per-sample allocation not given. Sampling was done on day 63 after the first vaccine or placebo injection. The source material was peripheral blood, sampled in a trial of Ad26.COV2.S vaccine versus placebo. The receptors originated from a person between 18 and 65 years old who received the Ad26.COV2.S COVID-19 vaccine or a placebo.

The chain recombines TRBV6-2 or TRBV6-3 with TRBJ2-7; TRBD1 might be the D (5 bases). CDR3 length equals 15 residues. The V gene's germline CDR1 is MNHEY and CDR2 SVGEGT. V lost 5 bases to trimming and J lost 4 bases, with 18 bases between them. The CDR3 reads CASSPIGPAGYEQYF. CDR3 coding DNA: TGTGCCAGCAGTCCAATAGGGCCCGCAGGGTACGAGCAGTACTTC.

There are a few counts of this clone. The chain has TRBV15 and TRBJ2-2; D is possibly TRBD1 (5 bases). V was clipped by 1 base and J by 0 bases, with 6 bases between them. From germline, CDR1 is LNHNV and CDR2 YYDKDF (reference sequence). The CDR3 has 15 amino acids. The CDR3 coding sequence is TGTGCCACCAGCAGAGGGACAACGAACACCGGGGAGCTGTTTTTT. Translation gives CATSRGTTNTGELFF.

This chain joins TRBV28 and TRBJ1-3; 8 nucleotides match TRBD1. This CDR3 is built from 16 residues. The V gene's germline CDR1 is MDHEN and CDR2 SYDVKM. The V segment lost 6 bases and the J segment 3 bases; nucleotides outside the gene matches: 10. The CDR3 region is CASRTPGGAGGNTIYF. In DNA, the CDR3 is TGTGCCAGCAGGACCCCAGGGGGCGCAGGTGGAAACACCATATATTTT.

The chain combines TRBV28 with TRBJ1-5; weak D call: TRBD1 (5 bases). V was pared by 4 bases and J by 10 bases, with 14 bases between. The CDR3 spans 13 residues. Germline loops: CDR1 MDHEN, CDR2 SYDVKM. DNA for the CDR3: TGTGCCAGCAGTTCCAGGGCCGAGGGACCCCAGCATTTT. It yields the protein CASSSRAEGPQHF.

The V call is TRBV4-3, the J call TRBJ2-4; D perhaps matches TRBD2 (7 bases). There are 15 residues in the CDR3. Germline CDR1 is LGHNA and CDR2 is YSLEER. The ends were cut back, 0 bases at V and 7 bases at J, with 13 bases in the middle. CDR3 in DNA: TGCGCCAGCAGCCAAGAGGCCAGGGGAGGGAACATTCAGTACTTC. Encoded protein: CASSQEARGGNIQYF.

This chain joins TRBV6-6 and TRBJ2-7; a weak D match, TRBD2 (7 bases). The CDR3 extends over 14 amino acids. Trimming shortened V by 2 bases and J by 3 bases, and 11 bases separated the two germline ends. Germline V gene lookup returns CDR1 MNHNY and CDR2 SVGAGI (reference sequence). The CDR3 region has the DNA TGTGCCAGCAGTTACGGTAGGGGGGGCTACGAGCAGTACTTC. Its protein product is CASSYGRGGYEQYF.

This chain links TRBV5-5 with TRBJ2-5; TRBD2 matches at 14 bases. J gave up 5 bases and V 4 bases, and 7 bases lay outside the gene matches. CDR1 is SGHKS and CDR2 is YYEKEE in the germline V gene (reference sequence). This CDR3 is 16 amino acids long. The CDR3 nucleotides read TGTGCCAGCAGCAAGACTAGCGGGAGGGCTGGGGAGACCCAGTACTTC. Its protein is CASSKTSGRAGETQYF. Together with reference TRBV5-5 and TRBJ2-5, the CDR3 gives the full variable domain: DAGVTQSPTHLIKTRGQQVTLRCSPISGHKSVSWYQQVLGQGPQFIFQYYEKEERGRGNFPDRFSARQFPNYSSELNVNALLLGDSALYLCASSKTSGRAGETQYFGPGTRLLVL.

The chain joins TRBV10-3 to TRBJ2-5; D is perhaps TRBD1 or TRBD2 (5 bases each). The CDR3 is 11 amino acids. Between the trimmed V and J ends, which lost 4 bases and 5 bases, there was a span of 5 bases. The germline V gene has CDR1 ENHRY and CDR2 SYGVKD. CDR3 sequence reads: CAISGGETQYF. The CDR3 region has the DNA TGTGCCATCAGTGGGGGGGAGACCCAGTACTTC.

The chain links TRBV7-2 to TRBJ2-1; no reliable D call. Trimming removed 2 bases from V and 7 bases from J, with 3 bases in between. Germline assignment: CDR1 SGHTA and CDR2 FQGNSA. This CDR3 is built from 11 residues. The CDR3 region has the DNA TGTGCCAGCAGCTTAAAAAATGAGCAGTTCTTC. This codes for CASSLKNEQFF. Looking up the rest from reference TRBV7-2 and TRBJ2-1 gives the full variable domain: GAGVSQSPSNKVTEKGKDVELRCDPISGHTALYWYRQSLGQGLEFLIYFQGNSAPDKSGLPSDRFSAERTGGSVSTLTIQRTQQEDSAVYLCASSLKNEQFFGPGTRLTVL.

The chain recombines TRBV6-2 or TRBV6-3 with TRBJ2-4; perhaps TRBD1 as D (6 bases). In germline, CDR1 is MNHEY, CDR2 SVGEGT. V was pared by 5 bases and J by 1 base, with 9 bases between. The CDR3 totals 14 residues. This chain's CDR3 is CASSLQGAKNIQYF. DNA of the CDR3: TGTGCCAGCAGTCTACAGGGTGCCAAAAACATTCAGTACTTC.

The CDR3 DNA reads as TGTGCCAGCAGTTTATCCATGGGACAGGGGGCGGATCAGCCCCAGCATTTT. It codes for CASSLSMGQGADQPQHF. This chain connects TRBV28 to TRBJ1-5, with 12 bases aligning to TRBD1. V trimming: 1 base; J trimming: 5 bases; junction bases outside the gene matches: 6. The CDR3 is 17 amino acids. Germline CDR1 and CDR2: MDHEN and SYDVKM.

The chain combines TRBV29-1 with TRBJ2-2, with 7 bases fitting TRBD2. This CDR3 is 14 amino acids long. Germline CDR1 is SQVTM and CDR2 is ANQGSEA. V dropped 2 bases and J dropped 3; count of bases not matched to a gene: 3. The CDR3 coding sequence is TGCAGCGTTGAAACTAGCGCTTACACCGGGGAGCTGTTTTTT. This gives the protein CSVETSAYTGELFF.

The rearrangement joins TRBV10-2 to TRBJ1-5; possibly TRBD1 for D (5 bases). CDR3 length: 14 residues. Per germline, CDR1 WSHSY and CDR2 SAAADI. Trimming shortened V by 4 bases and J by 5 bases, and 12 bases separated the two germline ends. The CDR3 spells CASSGTARDQPQHF. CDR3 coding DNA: TGCGCCAGCAGTGGGACGGCCAGGGATCAGCCCCAGCATTTT.

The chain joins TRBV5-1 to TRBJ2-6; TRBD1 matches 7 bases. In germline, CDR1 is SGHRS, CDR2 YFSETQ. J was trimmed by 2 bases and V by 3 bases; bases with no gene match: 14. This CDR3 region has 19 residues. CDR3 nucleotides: TGCGCCAGCAGCTCCACATCAACTTTACAGGGGACTGGGGCCAACGTCCTGACTTTC. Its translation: CASSSTSTLQGTGANVLTF.

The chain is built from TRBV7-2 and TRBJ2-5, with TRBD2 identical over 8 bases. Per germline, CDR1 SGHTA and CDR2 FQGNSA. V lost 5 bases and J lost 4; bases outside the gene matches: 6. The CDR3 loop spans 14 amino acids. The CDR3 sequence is CASSRLALSETQYF. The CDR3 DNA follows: TGTGCCAGCAGCAGACTAGCGCTGTCAGAGACCCAGTACTTC.